This T cell receptor beta chain is drawn from a study of T-cell memory formation after mild COVID-19. Study-level information: There were largely donor-specific TCR clusters.

Researchers used 5'RACE with constant-segment primers to make TCR alpha and TCR beta cDNA libraries that carry sample barcodes and UMIs. Using its own MiXCR run on the 5' RACE reads, TCRdb lists one record per CDR3 protein. The repertoire includes 450,000 to 650,000 distinct CDR3 sequences, just over 20% of them detected once, and under 15% sits in the top ten. Comments on this clonotype: Its target is not known.

Germline V CDR1 and CDR2: SGHRS, YFSETQ. V gave up 1 base and J gave up 6 bases, with 14 bases separating them. CDR3 length: 15 amino acids. Findings of the study overall: CD8+ contracting clones occupied EMRA, while CD4+ ones occupied mainly CM and EM. CD4+ bias marked clones expanding day 15 to 37, unlike balanced contracting clones.

This rearrangement joins TRBV5-1 to TRBJ1-5; a weak D match, TRBD1 (5 bases). This TCR was sampled from an adult woman who had mild COVID-19 (a few samples of this study predate the infection). Cell type and time point are not known. Input material: PBMCs or a T cell subset sorted from them (not recorded which). The CDR3: CASSLLGDRGQPQHF. The CDR3 DNA is TGCGCCAGCAGCTTGTTGGGGGATCGGGGTCAGCCCCAGCATTTT.